The rows below give T cell receptor beta chains drawn from one sample of a study of T-cell reconstitution after alpha-beta-depleted transplantation in children. Using its own MiXCR run on the PCR reads, TCRdb lists one record per CDR3 protein. The table has 420,000 or so distinct CDR3 sequences, around 9.9% seen once. The starting material was PBMCs from the stem cell graft donor, obtained from the stem cell graft. Every receptor here comes from a human donor who donated a stem cell graft to a child with acute myeloid leukemia. The CDR3 runs from the conserved cysteine through the conserved F or W. The D gene is left open where the match is weak. Clone size is not always given. Where it is, it says once, few, many or a class for expanded clones.

>NA|few|TRBJ2-2|TRBV20-1
TGCAGTGCTAGAGATAGGCGGAGCGCGAACACCGGGGAGCTGTTTTTT
CSARDRRSANTGELFF
>NA|few|TRBJ2-4|TRBV11-2
TGTGCCAGCAGCTTAAATGACGGCAGGATGGGGCCTATAGCCAAAAACATTCAGTACTTC
CASSLNDGRMGPIAKNIQYF
>NA|few|TRBJ2-3|TRBV20-1
TGCAGTGCTAGAGTAGCCACAGATACGCAGTATTTT
CSARVATDTQYF
>NA|NA|TRBJ2-2|TRBV7-2
TGTGCCAGCAGCTTAAAGACCGGGGAGCTGTTTTTT
CASSLKTGELFF
>NA|many|TRBJ2-5|TRBV30
TGTGCCTGGAAAAGAGGGGTCTGGGAGACCCAGTACTTC
CAWKRGVWETQYF
>NA|NA|TRBJ2-5|TRBV12-3/TRBV12-4
TGTGCCAGCCGTATATTAGGTAGTCAAGAGACCCAGTACTTC
CASRILGSQETQYF
>NA|NA|TRBJ2-4|TRBV5-1
TGCGCCAGCAGCTTGGTTGAGGGAATAGCCAAAAACATTCAGTACTTC
CASSLVEGIAKNIQYF
>NA|many|TRBJ1-4|TRBV12-3/TRBV12-4
TGTGCCAGCAGGCCGGGGACACCTAATGAAAAACTGTTTTTT
CASRPGTPNEKLFF
>TRBD2|NA|TRBJ2-3|TRBV7-2
TGTGCCAGCAGCTTGGCGCTAGCGGGACCTTCCGCAGTTTATTTT
CASSLALAGPSAVYF
>TRBD1|NA|TRBJ2-1|TRBV14
TGTGCCAGCAGCCAATGGACAGGGAATACTGAGCAGTTCTTC
CASSQWTGNTEQFF
>TRBD2|few|TRBJ2-3|TRBV29-1
TGCAGCGTTGAGACTTTTCTAGCGGGGGGCCCTAGCACAGATACGCAGTATTTT
CSVETFLAGGPSTDTQYF
>NA|few|TRBJ1-5|TRBV29-1
TGCAGCGTTGAGGGGGGACGGGGTCAGCCCCAGCATTTT
CSVEGGRGQPQHF
>TRBD1|few|TRBJ2-7|TRBV5-8
TGTGCCAGCAGCATGGACAGGTATTACGAGCAGTACTTC
CASSMDRYYEQYF
>NA|NA|TRBJ2-6|TRBV7-2
TGTGCCAGCAGCCCTTCGGTCCCTAGCTCTGGGGCCAACGGCCTGACTTTC
CASSPSVPSSGANGLTF
>NA|NA|TRBJ2-3|TRBV7-2
TGTGCCAGCAGCCCCATGGGGGTTCGCGGTACAGATACGCAGTATTTT
CASSPMGVRGTDTQYF
>NA|many|TRBJ2-6|TRBV27
TGTGCCAGCAAGGTAACTGGGGCCAACGTCCTGACTTTC
CASKVTGANVLTF
>NA|few|TRBJ2-1|TRBV7-3
TGTGCCAGCAGCTTAAGTCAGGGATCTGAGCAGTTCTTC
CASSLSQGSEQFF
>NA|NA|TRBJ1-3|TRBV29-1
TGCAGCGTTGATGGGGCGGGAAACACCATATATTTT
CSVDGAGNTIYF
>NA|few|TRBJ2-3|TRBV7-2
TGTGCCAGCAGCCCGGGGGTTTTAGATACGCAGTATTTT
CASSPGVLDTQYF
>TRBD2|NA|TRBJ2-7|TRBV15
TGTGCCACCAGCAGACTGATACCGGGACTAGCGCTGACCTACGAGCAGTACTTC
CATSRLIPGLALTYEQYF
>NA|few|TRBJ2-7|TRBV20-1
TGCAGTGCTAGTGGACAGCCCTACGAGCAGTACTTC
CSASGQPYEQYF
>TRBD1|NA|TRBJ2-1|TRBV27
TGTGCCAGCAGTCCCTTAGGACAGGGGAATGAGCAGTTCTTC
CASSPLGQGNEQFF
>NA|many|TRBJ2-3|TRBV20-1
TGCAGTGCTAGAGAGCGCGGAAGATACACAGATACGCAGTATTTT
CSARERGRYTDTQYF
>NA|NA|TRBJ2-4|TRBV4-3
TGCGCCAGCAGCCAAGGGCTGGGAGCTGGGAACATTCAGTACTTC
CASSQGLGAGNIQYF
>NA|NA|TRBJ2-3|TRBV5-1
TGCGCCAGCAGCTTTGTTAGAGGCACAGATACGCAGTATTTT
CASSFVRGTDTQYF
>NA|few|TRBJ2-7|TRBV15
TGTGCCACCAGCAAACCATGGACAGCTAGCTCCTACGAGCAGTACTTC
CATSKPWTASSYEQYF
>TRBD1|NA|TRBJ2-2|TRBV7-8
TGTGCCAGCAGCTTTGACAGGGAGAAGAACACCGGGGAGCTGTTTTTT
CASSFDREKNTGELFF
>TRBD2|NA|TRBJ2-1|TRBV30
TGTGCCTGGAGTTCGACTAGCGGGAGGGTTACCTCCTACAATGAGCAGTTCTTC
CAWSSTSGRVTSYNEQFF
>TRBD1|once|TRBJ1-5|TRBV4-2
TGTGCCAGCAGCCCCGGGACAGGGGATCAGCCCCAGCATTTT
CASSPGTGDQPQHF
>TRBD1|few|TRBJ2-6|TRBV28
TGTGCCAGCAGTTTATCTTCCCAGGGGGACTCTGGGGCCAACGTCCTGACTTTC
CASSLSSQGDSGANVLTF
>NA|many|TRBJ1-1|TRBV19
TGTGCCAGTACCCCTAACACCGGCAGGGTGAACACTGAAGCTTTCTTT
CASTPNTGRVNTEAFF
>NA|few|TRBJ2-7|TRBV30
TGTGCCTGGAGCGGACTACCACCCCTAGCACGGGAGCAGTACTTC
CAWSGLPPLAREQYF
>TRBD1|NA|TRBJ1-2|TRBV20-1
TGCAGTGCTCTACGCGGGACAGGGGACTATGGCTACACCTTC
CSALRGTGDYGYTF
>NA|few|TRBJ1-1|TRBV5-1
TGCGCCAGCAGCGAAACCGGGGCCATGAACACTGAAGCTTTCTTT
CASSETGAMNTEAFF
>NA|NA|TRBJ1-1|TRBV6-6
TGTGCCAGCAGTTATGGGGGAGACACTGAAGCTTTCTTT
CASSYGGDTEAFF
>NA|NA|TRBJ2-1|TRBV19
TGTGCCAGTAGTGGAGGGAATTACAATGAGCAGTTCTTC
CASSGGNYNEQFF
>NA|NA|TRBJ1-5|TRBV12-3/TRBV12-4
TGTGCCAGCAGTTTAGGCCAAGGCTCGAGTGGGGATCAGCCCCAGCATTTT
CASSLGQGSSGDQPQHF
>NA|few|TRBJ2-2|TRBV5-1
TGCGCCAGCAGCTTGGGGAGTGGCAGGAACACCGGGGAGCTGTTTTTT
CASSLGSGRNTGELFF